This T cell receptor beta chain was profiled in a study of cytomegalovirus exposure and HLA in healthy donors. PCR amplification relied on 60 Vbeta primers (plus 13 Jbeta primers). Sequencing was performed with immunoSEQ multiplex PCR; in TCRdb, only in-frame clones are kept and a portion is missing. The sample has 100,000 to 150,000 clones; 60% to 80% are singletons. General study points: An ancestry cluster, one associated with Asian ancestry, reportedly showed fewer N-insertions than the approximately 670-donor mean in a later analysis. In a later analysis, specific HLA alleles were associated with some 16,000 TCR beta sequences at a 0.05 false discovery rate. What a later analysis showed was that several of the most significant clusters appeared linked to common viral pathogens.

Donors consisted of healthy bone marrow donors. The ends lost 5 bases at V and 5 bases at J; junction bases unmatched: 14. The CDR3 consists of 17 residues. From germline, CDR1 is LNHDA and CDR2 SQIVND (reference sequence). Notes on this clone: Its target is unknown.

The genes are TRBV19 and TRBJ2-2; 7 bases match TRBD2. The receptor comes from a male donor in good health and CMV-seronegative. The sequenced material came from PBMCs. The CDR3 spells CASSAGVRLGRTGELFF. CDR3 in DNA: TGTGCCAGTAGTGCGGGGGTAAGACTGGGGCGAACCGGGGAGCTGTTTTTT.